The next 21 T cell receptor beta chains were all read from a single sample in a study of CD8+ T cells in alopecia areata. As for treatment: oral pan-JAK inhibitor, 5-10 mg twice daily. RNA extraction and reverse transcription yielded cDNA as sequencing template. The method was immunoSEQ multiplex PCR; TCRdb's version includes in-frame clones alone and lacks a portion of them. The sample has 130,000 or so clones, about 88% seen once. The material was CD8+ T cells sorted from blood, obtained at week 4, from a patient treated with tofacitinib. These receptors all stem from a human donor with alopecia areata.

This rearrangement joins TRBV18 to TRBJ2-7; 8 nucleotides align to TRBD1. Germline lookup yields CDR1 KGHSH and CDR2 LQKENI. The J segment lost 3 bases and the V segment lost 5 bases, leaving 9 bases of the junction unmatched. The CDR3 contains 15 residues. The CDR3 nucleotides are TGTGCCAGCTCATCCTCCCCGGGACAGGTCTACGAGCAGTACTTC. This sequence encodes CASSSSPGQVYEQYF.

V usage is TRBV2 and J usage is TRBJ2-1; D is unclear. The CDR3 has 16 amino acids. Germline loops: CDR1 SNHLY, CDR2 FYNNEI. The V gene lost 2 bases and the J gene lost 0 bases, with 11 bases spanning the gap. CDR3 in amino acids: CASSERRYVSYNEQFF. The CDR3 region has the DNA TGTGCCAGCAGTGAAAGAAGGTATGTCTCCTACAATGAGCAGTTCTTC.

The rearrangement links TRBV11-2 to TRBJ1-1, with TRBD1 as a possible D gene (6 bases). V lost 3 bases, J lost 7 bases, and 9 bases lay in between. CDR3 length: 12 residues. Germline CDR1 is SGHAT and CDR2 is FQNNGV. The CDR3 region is CASSFGGYEAFF. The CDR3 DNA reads TGTGCCAGCAGCTTCGGGGGCTATGAAGCTTTCTTT. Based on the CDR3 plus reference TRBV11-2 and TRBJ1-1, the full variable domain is EAGVAQSPRYKIIEKRQSVAFWCNPISGHATLYWYQQILGQGPKLLIQFQNNGVVDDSQLPKDRFSAERLKGVDSTLKIQPAKLEDSAVYLCASSFGGYEAFFGQGTRLTVV.

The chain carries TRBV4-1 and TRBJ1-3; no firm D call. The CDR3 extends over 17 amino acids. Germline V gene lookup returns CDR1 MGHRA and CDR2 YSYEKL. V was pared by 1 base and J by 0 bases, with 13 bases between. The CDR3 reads CASSQVTGPYSGNTIYF. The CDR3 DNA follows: TGCGCCAGCAGCCAAGTAACGGGTCCCTACTCTGGAAACACCATATATTTT.

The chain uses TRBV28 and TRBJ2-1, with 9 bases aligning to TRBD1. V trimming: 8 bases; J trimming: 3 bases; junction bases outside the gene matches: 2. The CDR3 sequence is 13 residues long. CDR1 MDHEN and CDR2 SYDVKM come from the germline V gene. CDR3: CASRTGDYNEQFF. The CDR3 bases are TGTGCCAGCCGGACAGGGGACTACAATGAGCAGTTCTTC.

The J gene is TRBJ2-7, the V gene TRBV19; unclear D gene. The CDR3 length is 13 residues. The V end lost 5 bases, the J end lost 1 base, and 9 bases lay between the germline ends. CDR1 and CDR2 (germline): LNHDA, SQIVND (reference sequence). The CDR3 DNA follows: TGTGCCAGTAGTTTTGGACGATCCTACGAGCAGTACTTC. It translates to CASSFGRSYEQYF.

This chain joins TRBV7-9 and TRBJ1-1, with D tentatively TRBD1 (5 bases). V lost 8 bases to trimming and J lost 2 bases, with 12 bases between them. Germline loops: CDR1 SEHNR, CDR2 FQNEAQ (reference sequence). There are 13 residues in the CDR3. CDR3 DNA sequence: TGTGCCAGCCCCGGGGCGGGAAACACTGAAGCTTTCTTT. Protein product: CASPGAGNTEAFF.

The CDR3 region has the DNA TGTGCCTGGGACGGTGGGGGGAATCAGCCCCAGCATTTT. This gives the protein CAWDGGGNQPQHF. The gene calls are TRBV30 and TRBJ1-5, with a weak D call TRBD1 (5 bases). V lost 5 bases, J lost 4 bases, and 12 bases lay in between. Per the germline V gene, CDR1 is GTSNPN and CDR2 is SVGIG (reference sequence). The CDR3 consists of 13 residues.

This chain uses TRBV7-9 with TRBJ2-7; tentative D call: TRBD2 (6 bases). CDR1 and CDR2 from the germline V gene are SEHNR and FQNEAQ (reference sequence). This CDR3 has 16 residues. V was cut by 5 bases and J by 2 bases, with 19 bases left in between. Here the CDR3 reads CASSPVSGPVPYEQYF. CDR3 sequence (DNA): TGTGCCAGCAGCCCAGTGAGCGGGCCCGTTCCCTACGAGCAGTACTTC.

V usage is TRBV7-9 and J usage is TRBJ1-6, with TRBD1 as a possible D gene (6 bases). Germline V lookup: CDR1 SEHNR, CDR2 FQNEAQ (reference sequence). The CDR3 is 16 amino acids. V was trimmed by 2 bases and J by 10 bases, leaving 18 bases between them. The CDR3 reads CASSLPGGPNGSPLHF. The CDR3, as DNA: TGTGCCAGCAGCTTACCTGGGGGGCCGAATGGATCACCCCTCCACTTT.

The CDR3 spells CASTSQREKTDTQYF. CDR3 in DNA: TGTGCCAGCACTTCCCAGCGGGAGAAGACAGATACGCAGTATTTT. The chain has TRBV7-9 and TRBJ2-3, with TRBD2 matching over 8 bases. V trimming: 7 bases; J trimming: 3 bases; junction bases outside the gene matches: 9. Germline V lookup: CDR1 SEHNR, CDR2 FQNEAQ (reference sequence). The length of the CDR3 is 15 residues.

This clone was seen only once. This CDR3 reads CASSLALNEQFF. As DNA, the CDR3 is TGTGCCAGCAGCTTGGCCCTCAATGAGCAGTTCTTC. The gene calls are TRBV5-6 and TRBJ2-1; D gene unclear. Between the trimmed V and J ends, which lost 0 bases and 6 bases, there was a span of 4 bases. Germline CDR1 and CDR2: SGHDT and YYEEEE. The CDR3 length is 12 residues.

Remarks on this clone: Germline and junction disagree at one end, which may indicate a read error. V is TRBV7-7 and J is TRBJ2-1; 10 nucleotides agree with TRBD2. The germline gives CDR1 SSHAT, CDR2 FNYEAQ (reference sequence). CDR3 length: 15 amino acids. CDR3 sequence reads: CASSSGLAEGGEQFF. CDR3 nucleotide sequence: TGTGCTAGCAGCTCCGGACTAGCGGAGGGGGGTGAGCAGTTCTTC.

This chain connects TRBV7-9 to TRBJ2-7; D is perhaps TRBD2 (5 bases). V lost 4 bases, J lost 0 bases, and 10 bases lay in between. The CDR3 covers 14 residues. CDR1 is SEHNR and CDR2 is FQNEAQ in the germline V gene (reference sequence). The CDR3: CASSSRDYSYEQYF. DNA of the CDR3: TGTGCCAGCAGCTCCCGCGACTACTCCTACGAGCAGTACTTC.

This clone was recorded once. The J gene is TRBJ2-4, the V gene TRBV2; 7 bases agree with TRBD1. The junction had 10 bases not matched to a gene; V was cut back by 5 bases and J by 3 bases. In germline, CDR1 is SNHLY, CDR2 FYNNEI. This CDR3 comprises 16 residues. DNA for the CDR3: TGTGCCAGCAGTCCCTACAGGGGTTTGAACAAAAACATTCAGTACTTC. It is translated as CASSPYRGLNKNIQYF.

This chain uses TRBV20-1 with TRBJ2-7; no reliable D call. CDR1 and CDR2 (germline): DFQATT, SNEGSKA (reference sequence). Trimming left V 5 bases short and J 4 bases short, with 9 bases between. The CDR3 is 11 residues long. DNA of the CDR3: TGCAGTGCTCCCTTTTCGTACGAGCAGTACTTC. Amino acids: CSAPFSYEQYF.

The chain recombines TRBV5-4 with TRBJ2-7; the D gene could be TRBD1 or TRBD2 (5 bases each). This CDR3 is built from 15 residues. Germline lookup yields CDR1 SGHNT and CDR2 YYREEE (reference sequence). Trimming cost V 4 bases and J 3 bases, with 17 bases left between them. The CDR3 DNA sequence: TGTGCCAGCAGCCGCACCGGTCGGGACCGCTACGAGCAGTACTTC. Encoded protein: CASSRTGRDRYEQYF.

For the CDR3, the DNA is TGTGCCAGCAGCCCCGGACAGGGCGTTTACAATGAGCAGTTCTTC. Its translation is CASSPGQGVYNEQFF. The chain carries TRBV7-2 and TRBJ2-1; 8 nucleotides match TRBD1. V trimming: 5 bases; J trimming: 4 bases; junction bases outside the gene matches: 7. Germline V gene lookup returns CDR1 SGHTA and CDR2 FQGNSA. This CDR3 has 15 residues. Based on the CDR3 plus reference TRBV7-2 and TRBJ2-1, the full variable domain is GAGVSQSPSNKVTEKGKDVELRCDPISGHTALYWYRQSLGQGLEFLIYFQGNSAPDKSGLPSDRFSAERTGGSVSTLTIQRTQQEDSAVYLCASSPGQGVYNEQFFGPGTRLTVL.

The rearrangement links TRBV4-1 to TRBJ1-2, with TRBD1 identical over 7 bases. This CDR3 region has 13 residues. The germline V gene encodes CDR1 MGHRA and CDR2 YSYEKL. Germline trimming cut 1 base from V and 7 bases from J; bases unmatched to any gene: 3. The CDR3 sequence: CASSQGTGGGYTF. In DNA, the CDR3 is TGCGCCAGCAGCCAAGGGACAGGAGGTGGCTACACCTTC.

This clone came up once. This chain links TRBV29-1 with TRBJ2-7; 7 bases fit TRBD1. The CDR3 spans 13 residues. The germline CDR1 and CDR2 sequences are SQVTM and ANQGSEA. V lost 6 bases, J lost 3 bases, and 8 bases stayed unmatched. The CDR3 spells CSVLDGQDYEQYF. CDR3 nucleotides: TGCAGCGTCCTGGACGGACAGGACTACGAGCAGTACTTC.

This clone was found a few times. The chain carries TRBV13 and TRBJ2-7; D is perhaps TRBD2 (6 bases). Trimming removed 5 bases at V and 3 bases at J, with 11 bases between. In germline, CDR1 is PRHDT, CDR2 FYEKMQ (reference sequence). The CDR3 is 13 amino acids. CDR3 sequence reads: CASSAGTYYEQYF. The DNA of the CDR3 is TGTGCCAGCAGCGCCGGGACTTACTACGAGCAGTACTTC. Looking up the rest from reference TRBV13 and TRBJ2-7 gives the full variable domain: AAGVIQSPRHLIKEKRETATLKCYPIPRHDTVYWYQQGPGQDPQFLISFYEKMQSDKGSIPDRFSAQQFSDYHSELNMSSLELGDSALYFCASSAGTYYEQYFGPGTRLTVT.